The 24 T cell receptor beta chains reported below all come from one sample, sequenced in a study of blood T cells in healthy people across ages. Primed by a sample-barcoded 5' primer and a J-beta primer mix, a second PCR proceeded for about 7 to 11 cycles. TCRdb re-derived calls from the 5' RACE reads in MiXCR, one entry per CDR3 protein. The sample shows approximately 810,000 distinct CDR3 sequences, less than 35% of them seen only once. The specimen was blood. The receptor set was obtained from a woman older than 75 in good health.

J is TRBJ1-2 and V is TRBV7-2; possibly TRBD1 for D (5 bases). The CDR3 has 16 residues. CDR1 and CDR2 (germline): SGHTA, FQGNSA. The V end was cut by 2 bases, the J end by 5 bases, with 18 bases between. Here the CDR3 reads CASSLSVGLPDYGYTF. The CDR3 DNA is TGTGCCAGCAGCTTAAGCGTGGGACTCCCTGATTATGGCTACACCTTC. Full variable domain (rest looked up from reference TRBV7-2 and TRBJ1-2): GAGVSQSPSNKVTEKGKDVELRCDPISGHTALYWYRQSLGQGLEFLIYFQGNSAPDKSGLPSDRFSAERTGGSVSTLTIQRTQQEDSAVYLCASSLSVGLPDYGYTFGSGTRLTVV.

About this clonotype itself: One junction end does not reproduce the germline sequence, and a read error may be involved. The chain has TRBV5-1 and TRBJ1-2, with D possibly being TRBD1 (5 bases). The CDR3 runs to 15 residues. Germline CDR1 and CDR2: SGHRS and YFSETQ. CDR3 DNA sequence: TGCGCCAGCAGCTATGAAGCTAGGGGTATTTATGACTACACCTTC. This sequence encodes CASSYEARGIYDYTF. Based on the CDR3 plus reference TRBV5-1 and TRBJ1-2, the full variable domain is KAGVTQTPRYLIKTRGQQVTLSCSPISGHRSVSWYQQTPGQGLQFLFEYFSETQRNKGNFPGRFSGRQFSNSRSEMNVSTLELGDSALYLCASSYEARGIYDYTFGSGTRLTVV.

Comment on this clonotype: A single base separates this from a much larger clone, so it may be a read error. This chain connects TRBV6-6 to TRBJ2-7; TRBD2 aligns across 12 bases. Per germline, CDR1 MNHNY and CDR2 SVGAGI (reference sequence). The CDR3 is 17 residues long. The CDR3 DNA reads as TGTGCCAGCAGGGAGACTAGCGGGGGATTGAGCTCCCACGAGCAGTACTTC. Encoded protein: CASRETSGGLSSHEQYF.

The chain is built from TRBV25-1 and TRBJ1-1; TRBD1 might be the D (6 bases). This CDR3 is built from 15 residues. CDR1 and CDR2 (germline): MGHDK, SYGVNS. V was shortened by 2 bases and J by 1 base, with 11 bases between the two germline ends. CDR3: CASSEVGTPNTEAFF. The CDR3 DNA reads as TGTGCCAGCAGTGAAGTGGGGACACCGAACACTGAAGCTTTCTTT. Complete variable domain (other parts from reference TRBV25-1 and TRBJ1-1): EADIYQTPRYLVIGTGKKITLECSQTMGHDKMYWYQQDPGMELHLIHYSYGVNSTEKGDLSSESTVSRIRTEHFPLTLESARPSHTSQYLCASSEVGTPNTEAFFGQGTRLTVV.

Ten or more counts support this clonotype. The chain carries TRBV4-2 and TRBJ1-5; tentative D call: TRBD1 (6 bases). The CDR3 contains 17 residues. The germline V and J ends were trimmed by 3 bases and 0 bases, with 15 bases remaining between them. CDR1 and CDR2 from the germline V gene are LGHNA and YNFKEQ. CDR3 sequence reads: CASSQSDRRYSNQPQHF. CDR3 nucleotide sequence: TGTGCCAGCAGCCAGAGCGACAGGAGGTATAGCAATCAGCCCCAGCATTTT.

The chain carries TRBV5-1 and TRBJ1-1; unclear D gene. The germline gives CDR1 SGHRS, CDR2 YFSETQ. V shed 4 bases and J shed 2 bases, with 15 bases lying between them. This CDR3 is built from 15 residues. CDR3 bases: TGCGCCAGCAGCCCCCCCCCCGGGAGAAACACTGAAGCTTTCTTT. This translates into CASSPPPGRNTEAFF.

The chain is built from TRBV6-1 and TRBJ2-1; D remains unclear. Trimming removed 10 bases at V and 2 bases at J, with 12 bases between. Per the germline V gene, CDR1 is MNHNS and CDR2 is SASEGT. The CDR3 length is 13 residues. CDR3 DNA sequence: TGTGCCACGCTCCGGGCAACCTACAATGAGCAGTTCTTC. Amino acid sequence: CATLRATYNEQFF.

This clonotype has a count of ten or more. The chain is built from TRBV20-1 and TRBJ2-3; D gene unclear. Per germline, CDR1 DFQATT and CDR2 SNEGSKA (reference sequence). Between the trimmed V and J ends, which lost 0 bases and 0 bases, there was a span of 4 bases. This CDR3 has 13 amino acids. The CDR3 protein is CSARDGSTDTQYF. The CDR3 DNA follows: TGCAGTGCTAGAGATGGGAGCACAGATACGCAGTATTTT.

This clonotype was recorded at least ten times. The genes are TRBV2 and TRBJ2-1; 8 bases fit TRBD2. Unmatched junction bases numbered 4, after V lost 8 bases and J lost 4 bases. CDR3 length equals 13 residues. Germline-derived CDR1 and CDR2 are SNHLY and FYNNEI. DNA of the CDR3: TGTGCCAGCTTGGAGCGGGGGTACAATGAGCAGTTCTTC. Amino acids: CASLERGYNEQFF.

This clonotype was detected ten times or more. J is TRBJ1-2 and V is TRBV6-6, with D possibly TRBD1 on 5 matching bases. The CDR3 spans 13 residues. Trimming took 5 bases from V and 2 from J, leaving 9 bases between them. From germline, CDR1 is MNHNY and CDR2 SVGAGI (reference sequence). The CDR3 DNA sequence: TGTGCCAGCAGTCGGGGGAGGAACTATGGCTACACCTTC. Encoded protein: CASSRGRNYGYTF.

There are a few counts of this clonotype. Being one base from a much bigger clone, this may be a read error. The chain links TRBV6-2 or TRBV6-3 to TRBJ2-5; D could derive from TRBD1 or TRBD2 (6 bases each). This CDR3 is 14 amino acids long. V was trimmed by 6 bases and J by 7 bases, leaving 18 bases between them. Germline V gene sequence: CDR1 MNHEY, CDR2 SVGEGT. Written as DNA, the CDR3 is TGTGCCAGCAGGTACAGGGACTTGCGGGGGACCCAGTACTTC. Its protein is CASRYRDLRGTQYF.

Ten or more counts support this clonotype. This chain connects TRBV5-1 to TRBJ2-5; 7 nucleotides agree with TRBD1. The J call could be wrong; TRBJ2-7 is a better fit for the DNA end. CDR1 and CDR2 from the germline V gene are SGHRS and YFSETQ. This CDR3 has 14 residues. CDR3 loop: CASSLGGGSDEQYF. The CDR3 coding sequence is TGCGCCAGCAGCTTGGGAGGGGGCAGCGACGAGCAGTACTTC.

The V gene is TRBV29-1, the J gene TRBJ1-5; D is possibly TRBD1 (6 bases). The CDR3 runs 14 residues. Germline CDR1 reads SQVTM; CDR2 reads ANQGSEA. The V end lost 4 bases, the J end lost 3 bases, and 13 bases lay between the germline ends. The CDR3 nucleotides are TGCAGCGTTGGAGGGGGGGCTACCAATCAGCCCCAGCATTTT. The encoded protein is CSVGGGATNQPQHF.

Worth noting for this clonotype: A read error may account for a junction end that differs from germline. The rearrangement joins TRBV20-1 to TRBJ1-5, with D perhaps TRBD1 (5 bases). The CDR3 runs to 14 residues. Germline V lookup: CDR1 DFQATT, CDR2 SNEGSKA (reference sequence). CDR3: CRARMTAFNQPQHF. The CDR3 DNA sequence: TGCAGGGCTAGAATGACAGCCTTCAATCAGCCCCAGCATTTT.

CDR3 DNA: TGCGCCAGCAGCCGATCAATCGCTAGCGGGGTACCAGATACGCAGTATTTT. It codes for CASSRSIASGVPDTQYF. The gene calls are TRBV4-1 and TRBJ2-3; 9 nucleotides line up with TRBD2. The V segment lost 4 bases and the J segment 4 bases; nucleotides outside the gene matches: 12. The CDR3 runs 17 residues. CDR1 and CDR2 (germline): MGHRA, YSYEKL.

The rearrangement joins TRBV7-2 to TRBJ1-3; 7 bases line up with TRBD1. The CDR3 is 13 residues long. Per germline, CDR1 SGHTA and CDR2 FQGNSA. Trimming cost V 7 bases and J 2 bases; bases outside gene matches: 2. The CDR3 sequence: CASTDRAGNTIYF. DNA of the CDR3: TGTGCCAGCACCGACAGGGCTGGAAACACCATATATTTT.

This clonotype was recorded a few times. In DNA, the CDR3 is TGCGCCAGCAGCCAGATGACGGGGGCCCAGTACTTC. Protein: CASSQMTGAQYF. This sequence joins TRBV4-3 and TRBJ2-7; D possibly matches TRBD1 or TRBD2 (6 bases each). Deletions cut 3 bases from V and 10 bases from J, with 13 bases between. The CDR3 has 12 residues. Germline loops: CDR1 LGHNA, CDR2 YSLEER.

Turning to this clonotype: At one boundary the junction diverges from the germline segment, which might be a read error. This chain uses TRBV5-5 with TRBJ2-7, with D maybe TRBD2 (6 bases). This CDR3 contains 17 residues. The V gene's germline CDR1 is SGHKS and CDR2 YYEKEE (reference sequence). CDR3 sequence: CAGSLGGRAGPRYEQYF. CDR3 nucleotides: TGTGCCGGCAGCTTGGGGGGACGGGCAGGCCCCCGCTACGAGCAGTACTTC.

This clonotype appeared many times. The chain employs TRBV18 and TRBJ2-7; 14 positions match TRBD2. Germline lookup yields CDR1 KGHSH and CDR2 LQKENI. The CDR3 extends over 16 amino acids. The ends lost 3 bases at V and 5 bases at J; junction bases unmatched: 6. This CDR3 is CASSPGTSGGYHEQYF. In DNA, the CDR3 is TGTGCCAGCTCACCCGGGACTAGCGGGGGCTACCACGAGCAGTACTTC.

This clonotype was detected many times. The gene calls are TRBV5-1 and TRBJ2-3; possibly TRBD1 or TRBD2 for D (5 bases each). Trimming removed 1 base from V and 3 bases from J, with 9 bases in between. The CDR3 sequence is 14 residues long. In germline, CDR1 is SGHRS, CDR2 YFSETQ. The CDR3 nucleotides are TGCGCCAGCAGCTTGTATGGGGGAACAGATACGCAGTATTTT. This gives the protein CASSLYGGTDTQYF.

This clonotype has only a few counts. The V gene is TRBV13, the J gene TRBJ1-2; D is unresolved. From germline, CDR1 is PRHDT and CDR2 FYEKMQ (reference sequence). CDR3 length equals 12 residues. The V end was cut by 3 bases, the J end by 7 bases, with 9 bases between. CDR3 sequence: CASSFRVRGYTF. The CDR3 region has the DNA TGTGCCAGCAGCTTTCGGGTCCGTGGCTACACCTTC.

This clonotype was recorded many times. This chain joins TRBV27 and TRBJ1-6; D is undetermined. V lost 10 bases and J 6 bases, leaving 13 bases between the germline ends. This CDR3 contains 13 residues. Looked up from germline, CDR1 is MNHEY and CDR2 is SMNVEV (reference sequence). The CDR3 loop is CATSKEGNSPLHF. DNA for the CDR3: TGTGCCACCTCAAAGGAGGGTAATTCACCCCTCCACTTT.

This clonotype was found many times. The chain links TRBV5-6 to TRBJ2-5; TRBD2 might be the D (5 bases). CDR3 length equals 15 residues. Trimming stripped 0 bases from V and 1 base from J, with 10 bases between. Germline V gene sequence: CDR1 SGHDT, CDR2 YYEEEE. The chain's CDR3 is CASSLVSSRQETQYF. The CDR3 DNA reads as TGTGCCAGCAGCTTGGTGTCTAGCCGCCAAGAGACCCAGTACTTC.

There are many counts of this clonotype. This chain joins TRBV6-2 or TRBV6-3 and TRBJ2-5, with unresolved D. The V and J ends lost 3 bases and 5 bases respectively, with 25 bases between them. CDR3 length: 18 residues. Germline assignment: CDR1 MNHEY and CDR2 SVGEGT. CDR3 DNA: TGTGCCAGCAGTTATTATTCAGCCCTCAACCGTCCCGGGGAGACCCAGTACTTC. Amino acid sequence: CASSYYSALNRPGETQYF.